The 4 T cell receptor beta chains below all came from one sample that was sequenced in a study of T cell clonotyping in hematopoietic cell transplantation. Data came from immunoSEQ multiplex PCR; TCRdb stores just in-frame clones and leaves some out. There are approximately 5,700 clones in the sample; around three quarters occur only once, and 20% to 25% lies in the top ten. Sequenced here: peripheral blood mononuclear cells, sampled 100 days after allogeneic stem cell transplant. These receptors were obtained from a male patient between 55 and 70 years old who had an allogeneic stem cell transplant, so T cells may come from the graft donor. Some clones in this sample may be carry-over from other donors' samples.

The chain uses TRBV7-9 and TRBJ1-3; D is undetermined. Trimming cost V 1 base and J 4 bases, with 2 bases left between them. The length of the CDR3 is 12 residues. Germline V gene sequence: CDR1 SEHNR, CDR2 FQNEAQ (reference sequence). The CDR3 sequence: CASSLGGNTIYF. CDR3 DNA: TGTGCCAGCAGCTTAGGCGGAAACACCATATATTTT.

This rearrangement joins TRBV5-8 to TRBJ2-7, with a weak D call TRBD2 (6 bases). The CDR3 contains 16 residues. From germline, CDR1 is SGHTS and CDR2 YDEGEE. Trimming took off 3 bases at V and 2 bases at J, with 18 bases between the two ends. The CDR3 DNA is TGTGCCAGCAGCTGGAGCGGGCGGGGAATACCCTACGAGCAGTACTTC. Translating it yields CASSWSGRGIPYEQYF.

The rearrangement uses TRBV9 and TRBJ1-1, with TRBD1 as a possible D gene (5 bases). With 0 bases removed from V and 5 bases from J, the gap between germline ends came to 11 bases. The length of the CDR3 is 14 residues. The germline V gene encodes CDR1 SGDLS and CDR2 YYNGEE. The CDR3 region is CASSVVQGLTEAFF. The DNA for the CDR3 is TGTGCCAGCAGCGTAGTTCAGGGTCTGACTGAAGCTTTCTTT.

The chain uses TRBV6-5 and TRBJ2-3, with D possibly being TRBD1 or TRBD2 (5 bases each). Germline V CDR1 and CDR2: MNHEY, SVGAGI. Trimming pared 5 bases from V and 0 bases from J, leaving 9 bases between. The CDR3 spans 14 residues. The CDR3 loop reads CASSRGGSTDTQYF. CDR3 DNA sequence: TGTGCCAGCAGTCGGGGCGGGAGCACAGATACGCAGTATTTT.